These 15 T cell receptor beta chains came from one sample sequenced in a study of blood T cell repertoires in COVID-19. TCRdb keeps only in-frame clones here, not all; method: immunoSEQ multiplex PCR. The sample lists roughly 340,000 clones, roughly 86% occurring once. What was sequenced was peripheral blood. The receptors were gathered from a woman aged 70-85 years with COVID-19, enrolled during active disease.

The chain couples TRBV21-1 to TRBJ2-2; the DNA was not used to check the table's D call, TRBD2. TRBV21-1 has pseudogene status. CDR3 length equals 14 residues. The chain's CDR3 is CASSKDRVAGELFF. CDR3 in DNA: TGTGCCAGCAGCAAAGACCGAGTTGCCGGGGAGCTGTTTTTT.

The chain couples TRBV30 to TRBJ1-2; D is possibly TRBD1 (5 bases). Trimming took off 0 bases at V and 6 bases at J, with 11 bases between the two ends. The CDR3 spans 13 residues. Germline V gene data show CDR1 as GTSNPN and CDR2 as SVGIG (reference sequence). The CDR3, as DNA: TGTGCCTGGAGTGTATCGACAGTCCATGGCTACACCTTC. Its translation: CAWSVSTVHGYTF.

The V call is TRBV7-2, the J call TRBJ2-1; D is uncertain. CDR1 SGHTA and CDR2 FQGNSA come from the germline V gene. Trimming removed 5 bases from V and 0 bases from J, with 11 bases in between. The CDR3 is 15 residues long. The CDR3 here is CASSPQSASYNEQFF. Here the CDR3 DNA reads TGTGCCAGCAGCCCCCAGAGCGCCTCCTACAATGAGCAGTTCTTC.

The rearrangement joins TRBV7-2 to TRBJ1-5; TRBD1 might be the D (6 bases). This CDR3 region has 15 residues. Germline CDR1 SGHTA, CDR2 FQGNSA. Trimming took 3 bases from V and 7 from J, leaving 16 bases between them. The DNA for the CDR3 is TGTGCCAGCAGCTTCTCCGGGACACAAGGCCAGCCCCAGCATTTT. Translating gives CASSFSGTQGQPQHF.

The chain couples TRBV7-2 to TRBJ2-7; tentative D call: TRBD1 (5 bases). V was cut by 2 bases and J by 3 bases, with 11 bases left in between. This CDR3 spans 14 amino acids. Germline loops: CDR1 SGHTA, CDR2 FQGNSA. CDR3 DNA: TGTGCCAGCAGCTTACTAGTTACAGGCTACGAGCAGTACTTC. Translation gives CASSLLVTGYEQYF.

The chain couples TRBV28 to TRBJ2-7, with D maybe TRBD1 (6 bases). In germline, CDR1 is MDHEN, CDR2 SYDVKM. Trimming took off 3 bases at V and 0 bases at J, with 21 bases between the two ends. This CDR3 spans 18 amino acids. In DNA form, the CDR3 reads TGTGCCAGCAGTTTCCGGTATGGTGCCCGGGACAACTCCTACGAGCAGTACTTC. This encodes CASSFRYGARDNSYEQYF.

The chain carries TRBV7-8 and TRBJ1-1, with 9 nucleotides matching TRBD1. The J segment lost 4 bases and the V segment lost 4 bases, leaving 7 bases of the junction unmatched. The CDR3 sequence is 15 residues long. Germline-derived CDR1 and CDR2 are SGHVS and FQNEAQ. The DNA for the CDR3 is TGTGCCAGCAGCTCCATGGGACAGGGCGTCACTGAAGCTTTCTTT. Translation: CASSSMGQGVTEAFF.

V gene TRBV6-1 combines with J gene TRBJ1-2, with 9 positions matching TRBD1. The CDR3 spans 14 residues. V dropped 3 bases and J dropped 8; count of bases not matched to a gene: 7. CDR1 is MNHNS and CDR2 is SASEGT in the germline V gene. DNA of the CDR3: TGTGCCAGCAGTGAGCACAGGGGGCTGGAAGGCTACACCTTC. Protein product: CASSEHRGLEGYTF.

Comments on this clone: The sample carries other DNA sequences with the same CDR3. The rearrangement uses TRBV9 and TRBJ2-3; 8 bases are shared with TRBD2. With 0 bases clipped from V and 4 bases from J, the junction kept 4 bases outside the gene matches. The CDR3 consists of 15 residues. CDR1 SGDLS and CDR2 YYNGEE come from the germline V gene. The CDR3 protein is CASSVDGGAADTQYF. The CDR3 DNA sequence: TGTGCCAGCAGCGTAGACGGGGGGGCGGCAGATACGCAGTATTTT.

The chain uses TRBV5-6 and TRBJ2-3, with 8 bases fitting TRBD2. The V gene end was trimmed by 3 bases and the J gene end by 4 bases; junction bases not matched to a gene: 7. Germline V gene sequence: CDR1 SGHDT, CDR2 YYEEEE. This CDR3 has 15 amino acids. In DNA form, the CDR3 reads TGTGCCAGCAGCTCGACCGGGACTAGAGCAGATACGCAGTATTTT. Translation: CASSSTGTRADTQYF.

This clone appeared once. This chain uses TRBV10-1 with TRBJ1-6, with D unclear. From germline, CDR1 is WNHNN and CDR2 SYGVQD (reference sequence). The CDR3 contains 13 residues. With 9 bases removed from V and 6 bases from J, the gap between germline ends came to 12 bases. DNA of the CDR3: TGCGCCAGGCCGAGAAAGAGTAATTCACCCCTCCACTTT. Translation: CARPRKSNSPLHF.

The chain joins TRBV7-9 to TRBJ1-2; 8 nucleotides agree with TRBD1. The V gene end was trimmed by 5 bases and the J gene end by 10 bases; junction bases not matched to a gene: 21. Germline V lookup: CDR1 SEHNR, CDR2 FQNEAQ (reference sequence). This CDR3 is 17 amino acids long. The CDR3 protein is CASSPTGGVIPRGPYTF. Written as DNA, the CDR3 is TGTGCCAGCAGCCCTACAGGGGGAGTAATCCCCCGGGGTCCCTACACCTTC. The full variable domain, its missing parts supplied by reference TRBV7-9 and TRBJ1-2, is DTGVSQNPRHKITKRGQNVTFRCDPISEHNRLYWYRQTLGQGPEFLTYFQNEAQLEKSRLLSDRFSAERPKGSFSTLEIQRTEQGDSAMYLCASSPTGGVIPRGPYTFGSGTRLTVV.

This sequence joins TRBV30 and TRBJ1-6; D remains unclear. From germline, CDR1 is GTSNPN and CDR2 SVGIG (reference sequence). The CDR3 consists of 12 residues. V was pared by 0 bases and J by 14 bases, with 11 bases between. As DNA, the CDR3 is TGTGCCTGGAGTGTGCAAGGGAGAACCCTCCACTTT. Protein: CAWSVQGRTLHF.

V gene TRBV30 combines with J gene TRBJ2-5; no clear D gene. CDR3 length equals 12 residues. V dropped 0 bases and J dropped 5 bases, with 7 bases sitting between them. Germline values: CDR1 GTSNPN, CDR2 SVGIG (reference sequence). The CDR3 DNA reads TGTGCCTGGAGTGTGGCCCGTGAGACCCAGTACTTC. This gives the protein CAWSVARETQYF.

The rearrangement links TRBV19 to TRBJ1-2, with 10 bases matching TRBD1. The CDR3 length is 16 residues. Trimming cost V 8 bases and J 0 bases; bases outside gene matches: 9. Germline V CDR1 and CDR2: LNHDA, SQIVND (reference sequence). CDR3 protein: CASGQGGLTANYGYTF. In nucleotides, the CDR3 is TGTGCCAGTGGACAGGGGGGCCTTACCGCTAACTATGGCTACACCTTC.